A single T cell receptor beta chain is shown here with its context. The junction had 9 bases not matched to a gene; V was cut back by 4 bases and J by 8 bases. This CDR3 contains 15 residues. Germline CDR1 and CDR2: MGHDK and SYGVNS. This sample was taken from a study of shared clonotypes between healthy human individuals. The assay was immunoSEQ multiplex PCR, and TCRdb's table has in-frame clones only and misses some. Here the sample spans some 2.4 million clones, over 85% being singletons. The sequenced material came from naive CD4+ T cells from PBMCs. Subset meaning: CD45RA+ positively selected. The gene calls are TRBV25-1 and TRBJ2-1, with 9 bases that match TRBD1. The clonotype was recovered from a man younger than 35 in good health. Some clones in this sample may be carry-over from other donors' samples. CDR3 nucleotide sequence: TGTGCCAGCAGTGCAGTAGGGACAGGGCCGGATGAGCAGTTCTTC. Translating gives CASSAVGTGPDEQFF.